What follows describes a single TCR beta chain. The antigen is undetermined. In germline, CDR1 is MNHEY, CDR2 SVGAGI. The CDR3 totals 17 residues. V lost 0 bases, J lost 0 bases, and 9 bases lay in between. This specimen comes from a study of metastatic and nonmetastatic thyroid tumors. About the research overall: Thyroid patients, malignant and benign, had repertoires compared across blood and tumor or nodule tissue.

As originally analysed: Using the CDR3 differences seen across clinicopathological groups, the authors built a distant-metastasis classifier for papillary thyroid cancer, which was meant to discriminate distant-metastatic patients. MiXCR was used by TCRdb to re-call the PCR reads. TCRdb, not the original authors, processed these V and J calls. The sample includes 15,000 or so clones, around 4% of them seen just once. Until they underwent thyroid surgery, no patient had received any treatment. Overall study findings and caveats: A significant increase in TCR beta diversity was reportedly seen in malignant thyroid tumors relative to benign nodules, in blood and tumor.

This receptor was identified in a female donor with papillary thyroid cancer or a benign thyroid nodule (not recorded which). Some clones in this sample may be carry-over from other donors' samples. The gene calls are TRBV6-5 and TRBJ1-6; D is undetermined. The sequencing input was tumor tissue. For the CDR3, the DNA is TGTGCCAGCAGTTACTCGGCCAGGAGCTCCTATAATTCACCCCTCCACTTT. Translated: CASSYSARSSYNSPLHF.